This T cell receptor beta chain was retrieved from a study of OX40 agonist ivuxolimab in advanced cancers. Across the whole study: Every patient in dose escalation had hepatocellular carcinoma, melanoma, renal cell or head and neck cancer. General study findings and limits: Low normalized T-cell clonal expansion was additionally recorded for some nonresponders.

The table came from immunoSEQ multiplex PCR; TCRdb's copy has only in-frame clones and leaves some out. Of fewer than 85,000 clones listed, about nine tenths are singletons. Enrollment shut out patients with autoimmune disease history or systemic immunosuppression. Comments on this clone: Its antigen is unidentified.

Trimming took 0 bases from V and 3 from J, leaving 12 bases between them. Germline values: CDR1 SGHAT, CDR2 FQNNGV. This CDR3 has 15 amino acids. The material was CD4+ or CD8+ T cells sorted from blood, obtained in a trial of the OX40 agonist ivuxolimab. This receptor was identified in an adult with an advanced solid tumor such as melanoma, head and neck, liver or kidney cancer. The chain has TRBV11-2 and TRBJ2-7; D is ambiguous. The chain's CDR3 is CASSLDRARLYEQYF. CDR3 bases: TGTGCCAGCAGCTTAGATCGGGCAAGACTCTACGAGCAGTACTTC.